The rows below give T cell receptor beta chains drawn from one sample of a study of OX40 agonist ivuxolimab in advanced cancers. Generated by immunoSEQ multiplex PCR, the TCRdb table keeps only in-frame clones and is missing some. The top ten hold under 7% of the sample, which has around 70,000 clones, over 75% seen once. Source: CD4+ or CD8+ T cells sorted from blood, taken in a trial of the OX40 agonist ivuxolimab. The receptors shown here come from an adult with an advanced solid tumor such as melanoma, head and neck, liver or kidney cancer. Both conserved end residues are part of each CDR3. A D gene is named only where the DNA matches it firmly. Size is omitted from some rows. Given values are once, few, many or a class for expanded clones.

j_call,v_call,clone_size,d_call,cdr3_nt,cdr3_aa
TRBJ1-4,TRBV14,-,-,TGTGCCAGCAGCGGTACAGGGAGTGCTAATGAAAAACTGTTTTTT,CASSGTGSANEKLFF
TRBJ2-4,TRBV6-6,-,-,TGTGCCAGCAGTTACTCGAGCGGGTCGAGGTACATTCAGTACTTC,CASSYSSGSRYIQYF
TRBJ1-1,TRBV11-3,-,-,TGTGCCAGCAGCTTCGGTGTGGGTAAGGACACTGAAGCTTTCTTT,CASSFGVGKDTEAFF
TRBJ2-7,TRBV27,-,TRBD2,TGTGCCAGCAGTTCGGAGTGGGGCGGGGGGGTGCAGTACTTC,CASSSEWGGGVQYF
TRBJ1-6,TRBV5-3,-,-,TGTGCCAGATGGCCCCGGGGGGCTGTGTCCTATAATTCACCCCTCCACTTT,CARWPRGAVSYNSPLHF
TRBJ1-1,TRBV2,-,-,TGTGCCAGCAGTGAAGCGCCAGAAGATGTGGGCCGGACTTTGAACACTGAAGCTTTCTTT,CASSEAPEDVGRTLNTEAFF
TRBJ1-4,TRBV19,few,-,TGTGCCAGTAGTCCTCGGACGGGGGACGAAAAACTGTTTTTT,CASSPRTGDEKLFF
TRBJ1-2,TRBV5-6,once,TRBD1,TGTGCCAGCAGCTTGGAAAGGACAGGGGGTGGCTACACCTTC,CASSLERTGGGYTF
TRBJ2-7,TRBV27,few,TRBD2,TGTGCCAGCAGTTTGACTAGCGGGAGGACGAAAGAGCAGTACTTC,CASSLTSGRTKEQYF
TRBJ1-5,TRBV30,few,-,TGTGCCTGGGGGACTCCTTTCCCCCAGCATTTT,CAWGTPFPQHF
TRBJ2-3,TRBV18,-,-,TGTGCCAGCTCACCCTTGGGGACAGATACGCAGTATTTT,CASSPLGTDTQYF